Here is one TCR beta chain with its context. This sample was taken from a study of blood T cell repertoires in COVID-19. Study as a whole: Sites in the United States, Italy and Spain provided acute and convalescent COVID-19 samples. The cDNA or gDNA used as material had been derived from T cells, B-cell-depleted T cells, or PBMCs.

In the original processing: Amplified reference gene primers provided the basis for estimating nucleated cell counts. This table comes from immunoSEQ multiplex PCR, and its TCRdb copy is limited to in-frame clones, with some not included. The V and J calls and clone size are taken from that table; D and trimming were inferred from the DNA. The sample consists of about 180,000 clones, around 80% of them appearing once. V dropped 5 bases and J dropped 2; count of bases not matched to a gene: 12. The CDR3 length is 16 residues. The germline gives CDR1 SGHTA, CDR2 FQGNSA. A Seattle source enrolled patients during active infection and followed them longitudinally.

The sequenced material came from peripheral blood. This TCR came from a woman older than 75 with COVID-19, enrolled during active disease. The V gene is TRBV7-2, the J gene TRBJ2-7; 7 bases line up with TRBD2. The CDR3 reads CASSLIAGGYTYEQYF. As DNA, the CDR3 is TGTGCCAGCAGCCTAATAGCGGGTGGTTACACCTACGAGCAGTACTTC.